This T cell receptor (beta chain) was captured in a study of T-cell reconstitution after alpha-beta-depleted transplantation in children. Researchers prepared the TCRbeta library using unique molecular identifiers, the study reports. TCRdb re-analysed the PCR reads in MiXCR, keeping a single row per CDR3 protein. The repertoire holds roughly 100,000 distinct CDR3 sequences, with more than 7% as singletons. The table lists this clonotype with many counts. V lost 4 bases to trimming and J lost 3 bases, with 15 bases between them. The germline V gene encodes CDR1 KGHDR and CDR2 SFDVKD. The CDR3 sequence is 15 residues long.

This chain connects TRBV24-1 to TRBJ2-7, with D possibly being TRBD1 (6 bases). This sequence was found in a human donor who donated a stem cell graft to a child with congenital amegakaryocytic thrombocytopenia. The sample was PBMCs from the stem cell graft donor, taken from the stem cell graft. The CDR3 loop is CATSDPSTGSYEQYF. The CDR3 bases are TGTGCCACCAGTGACCCATCTACAGGGAGCTACGAGCAGTACTTC.